This TCR beta chain comes out of a study of cytomegalovirus exposure and HLA in healthy donors. At the level of the study: The 120 or so validation repertoires were produced on the same platform as the approximately 670 repertoires of the first cohort. This was reported in a later analysis.

The CDR3 is 11 amino acids. Germline CDR1 is MNHNS and CDR2 is SASEGT. Deletions cut 3 bases from V and 9 bases from J, with 9 bases between. Concerning this clone: Antigen specificity is unknown.

Clones were read by immunoSEQ multiplex PCR, and TCRdb kept only the in-frame ones, dropping some. The profile shows under 200,000 clones, roughly 89% of them singletons. Notes on the study in general: Cytomegalovirus status, reportedly, was diagnosed with high specificity and sensitivity by the classifier. Generally TCR sequences proved uncommon, though certain public TCRs appeared in numerous donors.

This TCR derives from a man younger than 35 in good health and CMV-seropositive. This chain connects TRBV6-1 to TRBJ2-7; D gene uncertain. Sample: PBMCs. DNA of the CDR3: TGTGCCAGCAGTGACAGACTGAGGCAGTACTTC. Encoded protein: CASSDRLRQYF.